This TCR beta chain was sequenced in a study of sequential checkpoint blockade in melanoma. Study in general: After both sequences, patients received maintenance nivolumab.

Documented treatment: randomized to nivolumab then ipilimumab (arm A) or the reverse (arm B). DNA-damaging chemotherapy had not been given to any patient beforehand. From thawed PBMCs, live CD3+CD8+ cells negative for CD19 and CD56 were sorted. Germline loops: CDR1 SGDLS, CDR2 YYNGEE. This CDR3 has 16 amino acids. With 2 bases clipped from V and 6 bases from J, the junction kept 10 bases outside the gene matches. Sequencing was performed with immunoSEQ multiplex PCR; in TCRdb, only in-frame clones are kept and a portion is missing. The table has 15,000 to 20,000 clones, 65% to 75% seen once; the top ten hold roughly 10%.

The sequence was collected from a human donor with melanoma. Sequencing used CD8+ T cells sorted from blood (inferred from file names), obtained from a patient given nivolumab and ipilimumab in sequence. The chain couples TRBV9 to TRBJ2-3; TRBD2 matches 9 bases. This chain's CDR3 is CASSVFSGSPPDTQYF. In DNA, the CDR3 is TGTGCCAGCAGCGTTTTTAGCGGGAGCCCCCCGGATACGCAGTATTTT.